A single sample is the source of the 18 T cell receptor beta chains below, sequenced in a study of cytomegalovirus exposure and HLA in healthy donors. The table came from immunoSEQ multiplex PCR; TCRdb's copy has only in-frame clones and leaves some out. The sample records approximately 220,000 clones, approximately 88% being singletons. The sequenced sample consisted of PBMCs. These receptor sequences come from a woman aged 25 to 45 in good health and CMV-seropositive.

The rearrangement joins TRBV27 to TRBJ2-2; D is tentatively TRBD1 or TRBD2 (5 bases each). V lost 2 bases to trimming and J lost 6 bases, with 13 bases between them. This CDR3 spans 15 amino acids. Looked up from germline, CDR1 is MNHEY and CDR2 is SMNVEV (reference sequence). CDR3 nucleotide sequence: TGTGCCAGCAGTTTAAACGGGGCCGGATCCGGGGAGCTGTTTTTT. It yields the protein CASSLNGAGSGELFF.

The V call is TRBV2, the J call TRBJ2-3, with 7 positions matching TRBD1. CDR1 and CDR2 (germline): SNHLY, FYNNEI. The CDR3 totals 16 residues. The junction had 7 bases not matched to a gene; V was cut back by 4 bases and J by 0 bases. The DNA for the CDR3 is TGTGCCAGCAGTGCTTCGGGGACAGCCAGCACAGATACGCAGTATTTT. Its protein is CASSASGTASTDTQYF.

CDR3 region: CASSLLLAGGRGETQYF. The CDR3 nucleotides are TGTGCCAGCAGCTTGCTGCTAGCGGGAGGGAGGGGAGAGACCCAGTACTTC. This chain joins TRBV5-6 and TRBJ2-5; TRBD2 matches 12 bases. The CDR3 sequence is 17 residues long. V lost 1 base to trimming and J lost 4 bases; unmatched junction nucleotides: 8. The germline V gene encodes CDR1 SGHDT and CDR2 YYEEEE.

A note on this clone: Other DNA variants within this sample encode the same CDR3. The chain's CDR3 is CASSSKSTDTQYF. As DNA, the CDR3 is TGTGCCAGCAGCTCCAAAAGCACAGATACGCAGTATTTT. The chain links TRBV7-8 to TRBJ2-3; D ambiguous. The CDR3 is 13 residues long. Between the trimmed V and J ends, which lost 4 bases and 0 bases, there was a span of 5 bases. Germline CDR1 is SGHVS and CDR2 is FQNEAQ.

V usage is TRBV29-1 and J usage is TRBJ2-1; 9 bases are shared with TRBD2. This CDR3 is built from 16 residues. Trimming removed 5 bases from V and 4 bases from J; junction bases left unmatched: 12. Germline V gene sequence: CDR1 SQVTM, CDR2 ANQGSEA. As DNA, the CDR3 is TGCAGCGTTTTCGGGCTCCCTAGCGGGAATTACAATGAGCAGTTCTTC. It is translated as CSVFGLPSGNYNEQFF.

The rearrangement links TRBV29-1 to TRBJ2-5; TRBD1 might be the D (5 bases). There are 12 residues in the CDR3. The V end was cut by 2 bases, the J end by 5 bases, with 9 bases between. CDR1 is SQVTM and CDR2 is ANQGSEA in the germline V gene. The CDR3 DNA sequence: TGCAGCGTTGAATGGGGCGACGAGACCCAGTACTTC. This translates into CSVEWGDETQYF.

This clone was seen once. The germline gene is not matched at one end of the junction; a read error may be the cause. This chain uses TRBV30 with TRBJ2-7, with D possibly matching TRBD2 (6 bases). The CDR3 has 14 residues. Germline loops: CDR1 GTSNPN, CDR2 SVGIG (reference sequence). This chain's CDR3 is CASSIGRSSHEQYF. CDR3 nucleotide sequence: TGTGCCTCCAGCATCGGGAGATCCTCCCACGAGCAGTACTTC.

The chain couples TRBV29-1 to TRBJ2-7; TRBD2 aligns across 13 bases. The CDR3 covers 12 residues. Trimming removed 6 bases from V and 6 bases from J; junction bases left unmatched: 2. CDR1 is SQVTM and CDR2 is ANQGSEA in the germline V gene. The CDR3 coding sequence is TGCAGCGTCGGGACTAGCGGGACCGAGCAGTACTTC. It is translated as CSVGTSGTEQYF.

The chain couples TRBV19 to TRBJ2-3, with 13 bases matching TRBD2. Germline assignment: CDR1 LNHDA and CDR2 SQIVND (reference sequence). The CDR3 length is 14 residues. Trimming took 10 bases from V and 2 from J; bases not matched to a gene: 3. The CDR3: CATGLAGDTDTQYF. The CDR3 DNA reads TGTGCCACTGGACTAGCGGGAGACACAGATACGCAGTATTTT.

The CDR3 nucleotides read TGTGCCAGCAGCTTAGGGGTAGCGAGAGAGACCCAGTACTTC. Amino acids: CASSLGVARETQYF. J is TRBJ2-5 and V is TRBV7-6; D perhaps matches TRBD2 (5 bases). The V gene's germline CDR1 is SGHVS and CDR2 FNYEAQ. This CDR3 has 14 residues. V was shortened by 1 base and J by 4 bases, with 10 bases between the two germline ends.

The chain uses TRBV7-3 and TRBJ1-1; possibly TRBD1 for D (5 bases). Trimming left V 0 bases short and J 1 base short, with 6 bases between. This CDR3 comprises 14 residues. CDR1 and CDR2 from the germline V gene are SGHTA and FQGTGA. CDR3 bases: TGTGCCAGCAGCTTAACTGGGGGGAACACTGAAGCTTTCTTT. Translated, it gives CASSLTGGNTEAFF.

The gene calls are TRBV27 and TRBJ2-7; D remains ambiguous. The CDR3 contains 16 residues. CDR1 MNHEY and CDR2 SMNVEV come from the germline V gene (reference sequence). V gave up 0 bases and J gave up 2 bases, with 14 bases separating them. The CDR3 nucleotides read TGTGCCAGCAGTTTATCCATCCCGGCGGTAGCCTACGAGCAGTACTTC. It is translated as CASSLSIPAVAYEQYF.

The chain carries TRBV25-1 and TRBJ1-1; D is undetermined. The CDR3 runs to 12 residues. CDR1 and CDR2 (germline): MGHDK, SYGVNS. With 7 bases removed from V and 4 bases from J, the gap between germline ends came to 10 bases. The CDR3 here is CASTEVGTEAFF. DNA for the CDR3: TGTGCCAGCACAGAGGTGGGCACTGAAGCTTTCTTT.

The chain uses TRBV6-1 and TRBJ2-7; TRBD1 aligns across 7 bases. The CDR3 totals 15 residues. Per the germline V gene, CDR1 is MNHNS and CDR2 is SASEGT. J lost 2 bases, V lost 6 bases, and 10 bases had no gene match. The DNA for the CDR3 is TGTGCCAGCAGCTTGGACAGGAGAGTCCCCTACGAGCAGTACTTC. The encoded protein is CASSLDRRVPYEQYF.

This clone has more than one count but fewer than ten. The V call is TRBV13, the J call TRBJ2-5; perhaps TRBD1 as D (6 bases). The germline gives CDR1 PRHDT, CDR2 FYEKMQ (reference sequence). The CDR3 is 13 residues long. Trimming pared 5 bases from V and 6 bases from J, leaving 13 bases between. The CDR3: CASSLQRGKTQYF. Written as DNA, the CDR3 is TGTGCCAGCAGCCTCCAAAGGGGGAAGACCCAGTACTTC.

The chain couples TRBV11-2 to TRBJ2-3, with unresolved D. Germline V lookup: CDR1 SGHAT, CDR2 FQNNGV. The CDR3 is made up of 12 amino acids. The V and J ends lost 0 bases and 11 bases respectively, with 9 bases between them. The CDR3 DNA sequence: TGTGCCAGCAGCTTAGATCTCCGGTGGCAGTATTTT. Encoded protein: CASSLDLRWQYF. The whole variable domain, filled in from reference TRBV11-2 and TRBJ2-3, reads EAGVAQSPRYKIIEKRQSVAFWCNPISGHATLYWYQQILGQGPKLLIQFQNNGVVDDSQLPKDRFSAERLKGVDSTLKIQPAKLEDSAVYLCASSLDLRWQYFGPGTRLTVL.

This clone appeared a few times. V and J are TRBV20-1 and TRBJ1-1; TRBD1 is a possible D gene (6 bases). The V gene lost 7 bases and the J gene lost 7 bases, with 13 bases spanning the gap. The CDR3 length is 11 residues. Germline V gene lookup returns CDR1 DFQATT and CDR2 SNEGSKA (reference sequence). CDR3 nucleotides: TGCAGTGTTCCTGACAGGCATGAAGCTTTCTTT. Amino acid sequence: CSVPDRHEAFF.

The chain combines TRBV2 with TRBJ2-5; 9 bases map to TRBD2. Unmatched junction bases numbered 7, after V lost 8 bases and J lost 3 bases. The CDR3 spans 14 residues. Germline CDR1 reads SNHLY; CDR2 reads FYNNEI. DNA for the CDR3: TGTGCCAGCCTCCGACTAGCGGAAGAAGAGACCCAGTACTTC. It codes for CASLRLAEEETQYF.